These 9 T cell receptor beta chains share one sample of origin, sequenced in a study of CD8 T cells in Susac syndrome. With random hexamers, reverse transcription was performed on about 0.5 to 1 ug of RNA. One entry per CDR3 protein results from TCRdb running MiXCR on the immunoSEQ multiplex PCR reads. The table includes about 130,000 distinct CDR3 sequences, approximately 95% detected once. Source material: CD8+ T cells from PBMCs. Receptors originate from a human donor with Susac syndrome.

J is TRBJ2-1 and V is TRBV27; TRBD2 aligns across 7 bases. The CDR3 totals 16 residues. J gave up 4 bases and V 2 bases, and 8 bases lay outside the gene matches. Germline assignment: CDR1 MNHEY and CDR2 SMNVEV (reference sequence). The CDR3 region has the DNA TGTGCCAGCAGTTTAACGGGACTACTCAAATACAATGAGCAGTTCTTC. This translates into CASSLTGLLKYNEQFF.

The count of this clonotype is one. The chain recombines TRBV20-1 with TRBJ2-7, with 12 bases that match TRBD2. V was pared by 0 bases and J by 7 bases, with 7 bases of the junction left unmatched. Germline lookup yields CDR1 DFQATT and CDR2 SNEGSKA (reference sequence). The CDR3 sequence is 15 residues long. CDR3 sequence: CSARDRLAGDEEQYF. CDR3 sequence (DNA): TGCAGTGCTAGAGATAGACTAGCGGGAGATGAAGAGCAGTACTTC.

The J gene is TRBJ1-2, the V gene TRBV20-1, with D unclear. Germline V lookup: CDR1 DFQATT, CDR2 SNEGSKA (reference sequence). V lost 5 bases and J 4 bases, leaving 8 bases between the germline ends. The CDR3 is 11 residues long. The CDR3 nucleotides read TGCAGTGCTGAAGACGGCTATGGCTACACCTTC. As protein: CSAEDGYGYTF.

The rearrangement links TRBV29-1 to TRBJ2-7, with 10 positions matching TRBD1. Germline CDR1 SQVTM, CDR2 ANQGSEA. The CDR3 length is 13 residues. The junction had 5 bases not matched to a gene; V was cut back by 7 bases and J by 2 bases. The CDR3 spells CSAGQGGPYEQYF. The CDR3 nucleotides are TGCAGCGCCGGACAGGGGGGACCCTACGAGCAGTACTTC.

The chain is built from TRBV6-1 and TRBJ2-1; the D is unclear. The CDR3 sequence is 16 residues long. Trimming shortened V by 6 bases and J by 0 bases, and 15 bases separated the two germline ends. Germline-derived CDR1 and CDR2 are MNHNS and SASEGT. The CDR3 here is CASSQRQFSSYNEQFF. CDR3 DNA sequence: TGTGCCAGCAGCCAAAGACAATTCAGCTCCTACAATGAGCAGTTCTTC.

J is TRBJ1-1 and V is TRBV24-1; a possible D gene is TRBD1 (5 bases). This CDR3 is built from 12 residues. With 6 bases removed from V and 8 bases from J, the gap between germline ends came to 12 bases. Germline values: CDR1 KGHDR, CDR2 SFDVKD. In DNA, the CDR3 is TGTGCCACCAGTACGGACACGGGGGAAGCTTTCTTT. Translating it yields CATSTDTGEAFF.

This chain connects TRBV29-1 to TRBJ2-1; D is ambiguous. V was trimmed by 4 bases and J by 4 bases, leaving 5 bases between them. The CDR3 extends over 11 amino acids. CDR1 and CDR2 from the germline V gene are SQVTM and ANQGSEA. CDR3 region: CSVVEYNEQFF. The CDR3 DNA reads TGCAGCGTTGTAGAGTACAATGAGCAGTTCTTC.

The J gene is TRBJ2-7, the V gene TRBV2, with D unclear. V was trimmed by 5 bases and J by 7 bases, leaving 18 bases between them. The CDR3 extends over 14 amino acids. CDR1 is SNHLY and CDR2 is FYNNEI in the germline V gene. CDR3 sequence (DNA): TGTGCCAGCAGTACCGAAGGAGCACCGGTTGAGCAGTACTTC. It yields the protein CASSTEGAPVEQYF.

This sequence joins TRBV7-9 and TRBJ2-3; 7 positions agree with TRBD1. The CDR3 consists of 15 residues. Germline V gene data show CDR1 as SEHNR and CDR2 as FQNEAQ (reference sequence). With 3 bases clipped from V and 0 bases from J, the junction kept 3 bases outside the gene matches. The chain's CDR3 is CASSFTGASTDTQYF. The CDR3 DNA is TGTGCCAGCAGCTTTACAGGGGCTAGCACAGATACGCAGTATTTT.